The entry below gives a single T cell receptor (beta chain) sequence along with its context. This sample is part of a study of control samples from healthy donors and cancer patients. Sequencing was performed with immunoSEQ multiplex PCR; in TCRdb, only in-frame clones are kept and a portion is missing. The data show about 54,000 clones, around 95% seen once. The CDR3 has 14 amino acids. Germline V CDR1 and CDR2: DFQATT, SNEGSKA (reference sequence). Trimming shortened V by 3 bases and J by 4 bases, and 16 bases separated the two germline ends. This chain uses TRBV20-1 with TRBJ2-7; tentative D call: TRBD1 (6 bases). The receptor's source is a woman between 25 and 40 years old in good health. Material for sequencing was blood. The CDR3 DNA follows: TGCAGTGCTAGTTCTCCAGGGGTCACTTACGAGCAGTACTTC. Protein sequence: CSASSPGVTYEQYF.